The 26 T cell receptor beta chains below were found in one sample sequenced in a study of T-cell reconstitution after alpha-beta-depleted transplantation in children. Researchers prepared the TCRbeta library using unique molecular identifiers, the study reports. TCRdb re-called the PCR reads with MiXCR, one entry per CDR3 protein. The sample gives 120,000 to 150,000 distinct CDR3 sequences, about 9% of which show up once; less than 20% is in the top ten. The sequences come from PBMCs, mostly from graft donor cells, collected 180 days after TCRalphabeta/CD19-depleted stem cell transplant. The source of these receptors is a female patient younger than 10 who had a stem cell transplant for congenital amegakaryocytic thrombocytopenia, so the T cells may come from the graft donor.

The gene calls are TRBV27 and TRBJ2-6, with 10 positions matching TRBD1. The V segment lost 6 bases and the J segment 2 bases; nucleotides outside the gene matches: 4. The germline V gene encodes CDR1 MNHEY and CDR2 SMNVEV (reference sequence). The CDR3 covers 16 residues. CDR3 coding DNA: TGTGCCAGCAGGTCTGGGACAGGGGCTGGGGCCAACGTCCTGACTTTC. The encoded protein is CASRSGTGAGANVLTF.

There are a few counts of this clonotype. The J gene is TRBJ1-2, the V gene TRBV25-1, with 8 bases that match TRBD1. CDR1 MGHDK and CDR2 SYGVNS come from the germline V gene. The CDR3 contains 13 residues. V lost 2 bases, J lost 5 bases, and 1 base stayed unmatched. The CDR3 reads CASSEQGAYGYTF. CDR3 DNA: TGTGCCAGCAGTGAACAGGGGGCTTATGGCTACACCTTC.

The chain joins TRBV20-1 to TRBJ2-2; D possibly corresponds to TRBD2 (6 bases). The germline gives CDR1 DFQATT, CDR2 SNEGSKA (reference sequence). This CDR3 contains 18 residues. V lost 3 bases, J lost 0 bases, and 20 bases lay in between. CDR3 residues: CSARGLAGPLANTGELFF. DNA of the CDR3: TGCAGTGCTAGGGGCCTTGCGGGGCCCCTTGCGAACACCGGGGAGCTGTTTTTT.

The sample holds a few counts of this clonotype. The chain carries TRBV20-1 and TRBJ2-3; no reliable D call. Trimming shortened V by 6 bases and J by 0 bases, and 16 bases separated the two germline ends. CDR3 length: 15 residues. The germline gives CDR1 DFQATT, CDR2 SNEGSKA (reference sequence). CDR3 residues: CSAQLRAASTDTQYF. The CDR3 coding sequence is TGCAGTGCCCAACTAAGGGCGGCTAGCACAGATACGCAGTATTTT.

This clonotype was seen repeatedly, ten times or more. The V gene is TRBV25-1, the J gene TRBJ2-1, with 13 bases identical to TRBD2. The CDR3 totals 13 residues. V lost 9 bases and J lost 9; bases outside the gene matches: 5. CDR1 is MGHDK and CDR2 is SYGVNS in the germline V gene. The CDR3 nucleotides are TGTGCCAGTTTACTAGCGGGAGGGGTTGAGCAGTTCTTC. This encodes CASLLAGGVEQFF.

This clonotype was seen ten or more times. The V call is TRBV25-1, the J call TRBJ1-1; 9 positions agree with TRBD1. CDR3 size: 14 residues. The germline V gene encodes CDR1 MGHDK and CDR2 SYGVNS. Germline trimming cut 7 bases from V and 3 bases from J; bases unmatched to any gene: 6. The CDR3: CASTRDRADTEAFF. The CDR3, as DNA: TGTGCCAGCACCCGGGACAGGGCAGACACTGAAGCTTTCTTT.

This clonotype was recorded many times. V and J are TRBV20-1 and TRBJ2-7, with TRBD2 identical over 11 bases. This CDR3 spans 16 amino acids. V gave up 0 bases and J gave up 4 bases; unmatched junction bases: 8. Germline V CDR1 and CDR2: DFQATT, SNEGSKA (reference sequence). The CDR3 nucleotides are TGCAGTGCTAGAGACGACTCCGGGACTAGCGGATACGAGCAGTACTTC. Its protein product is CSARDDSGTSGYEQYF.

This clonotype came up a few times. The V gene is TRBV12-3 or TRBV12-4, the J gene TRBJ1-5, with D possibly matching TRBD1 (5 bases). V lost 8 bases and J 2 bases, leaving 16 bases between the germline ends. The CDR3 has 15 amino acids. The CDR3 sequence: CASGNRDLGNQPQHF. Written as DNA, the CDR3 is TGTGCCAGCGGAAACCGGGACCTCGGCAATCAGCCCCAGCATTTT.

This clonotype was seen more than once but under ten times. CDR3 sequence: CASSQTANYGYTF. The CDR3 nucleotides are TGCGCCAGCAGCCAGACAGCTAACTATGGCTACACCTTC. The V and J genes are TRBV5-1 and TRBJ1-2, with a tentative D call TRBD1 (5 bases). Per germline, CDR1 SGHRS and CDR2 YFSETQ. CDR3 length equals 13 residues. The V end lost 4 bases, the J end lost 0 bases, and 7 bases lay between the germline ends.

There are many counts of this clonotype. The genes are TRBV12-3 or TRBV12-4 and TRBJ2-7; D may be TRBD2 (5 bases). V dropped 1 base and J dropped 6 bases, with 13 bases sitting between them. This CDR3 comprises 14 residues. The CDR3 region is CASSLGSTTREQYF. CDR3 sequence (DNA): TGTGCCAGCAGTTTAGGGTCGACTACCCGCGAGCAGTACTTC.

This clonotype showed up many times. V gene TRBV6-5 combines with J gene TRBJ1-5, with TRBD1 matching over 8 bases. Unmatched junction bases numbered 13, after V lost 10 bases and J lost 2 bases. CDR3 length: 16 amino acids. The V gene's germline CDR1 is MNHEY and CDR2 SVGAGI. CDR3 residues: CATTYDRGGGNQPQHF. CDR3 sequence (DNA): TGTGCCACCACATACGACAGGGGAGGTGGCAATCAGCCCCAGCATTTT.

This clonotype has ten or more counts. The CDR3: CASTGLPYEQYF. CDR3 bases: TGTGCCAGCACCGGACTCCCCTACGAGCAGTACTTC. The chain combines TRBV28 with TRBJ2-7; D is perhaps TRBD2 (5 bases). Trimming removed 7 bases from V and 2 bases from J, with 9 bases in between. From germline, CDR1 is MDHEN and CDR2 SYDVKM. The CDR3 spans 12 residues.

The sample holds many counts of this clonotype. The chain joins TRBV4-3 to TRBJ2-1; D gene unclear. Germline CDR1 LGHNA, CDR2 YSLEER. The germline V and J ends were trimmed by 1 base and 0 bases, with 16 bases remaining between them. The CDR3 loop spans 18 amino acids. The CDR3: CASSQAWWPESSYNEQFF. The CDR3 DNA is TGCGCCAGCAGCCAAGCCTGGTGGCCCGAGAGCTCCTACAATGAGCAGTTCTTC.

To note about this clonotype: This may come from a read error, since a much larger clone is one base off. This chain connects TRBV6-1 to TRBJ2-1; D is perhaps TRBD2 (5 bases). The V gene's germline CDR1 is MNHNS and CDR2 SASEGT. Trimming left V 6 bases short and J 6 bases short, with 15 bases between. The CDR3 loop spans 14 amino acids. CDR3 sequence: CASSPGWTRNEQFF. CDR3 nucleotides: TGTGCCAGCAGCCCGGGCTGGACTCGCAATGAGCAGTTCTTC.

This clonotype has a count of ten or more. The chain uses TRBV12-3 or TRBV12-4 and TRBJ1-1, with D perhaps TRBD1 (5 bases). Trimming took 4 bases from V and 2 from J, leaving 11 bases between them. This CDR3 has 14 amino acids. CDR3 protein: CASSSRGVNTEAFF. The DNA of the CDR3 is TGTGCCAGCAGTTCCCGGGGGGTCAACACTGAAGCTTTCTTT.

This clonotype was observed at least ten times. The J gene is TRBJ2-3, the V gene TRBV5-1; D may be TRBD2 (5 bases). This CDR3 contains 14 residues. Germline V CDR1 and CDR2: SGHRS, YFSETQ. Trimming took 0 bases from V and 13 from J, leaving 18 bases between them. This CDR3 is CASSLAEGAGTKYF. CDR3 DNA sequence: TGCGCCAGCAGCTTGGCCGAGGGCGCCGGAACTAAGTATTTT.

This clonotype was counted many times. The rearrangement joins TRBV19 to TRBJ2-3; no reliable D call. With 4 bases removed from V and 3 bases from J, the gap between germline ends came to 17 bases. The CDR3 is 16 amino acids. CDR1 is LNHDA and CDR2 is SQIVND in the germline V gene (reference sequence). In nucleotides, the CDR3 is TGTGCCAGTAGTACGAAGACAAGTTTTCGGACAGATACGCAGTATTTT. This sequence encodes CASSTKTSFRTDTQYF.

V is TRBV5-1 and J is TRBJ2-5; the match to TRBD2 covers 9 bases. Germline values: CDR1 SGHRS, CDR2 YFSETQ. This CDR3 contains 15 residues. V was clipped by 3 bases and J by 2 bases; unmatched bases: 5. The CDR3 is CASSSLAGTQETQYF. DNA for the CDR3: TGCGCCAGCAGCTCGCTAGCGGGGACGCAAGAGACCCAGTACTTC.

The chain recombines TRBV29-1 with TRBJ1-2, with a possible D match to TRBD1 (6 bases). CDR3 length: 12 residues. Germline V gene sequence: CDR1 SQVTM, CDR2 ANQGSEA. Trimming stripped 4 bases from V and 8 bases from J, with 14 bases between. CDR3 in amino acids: CSVVAEGGGYTF. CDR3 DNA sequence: TGCAGCGTTGTGGCGGAGGGGGGCGGCTACACCTTC.

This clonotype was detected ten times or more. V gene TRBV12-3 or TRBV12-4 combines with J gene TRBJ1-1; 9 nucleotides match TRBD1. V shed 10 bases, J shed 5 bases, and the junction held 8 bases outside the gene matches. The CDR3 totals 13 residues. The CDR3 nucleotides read TGTGCCACTACAGGGGGCGCAGGAACTGAAGCTTTCTTT. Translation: CATTGGAGTEAFF.

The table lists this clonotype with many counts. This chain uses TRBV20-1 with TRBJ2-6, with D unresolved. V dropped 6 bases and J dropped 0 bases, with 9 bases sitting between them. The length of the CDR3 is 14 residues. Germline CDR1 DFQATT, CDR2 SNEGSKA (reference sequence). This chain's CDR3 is CSAIRSSGANVLTF. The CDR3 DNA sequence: TGCAGTGCCATCCGCAGCTCTGGGGCCAACGTCCTGACTTTC.

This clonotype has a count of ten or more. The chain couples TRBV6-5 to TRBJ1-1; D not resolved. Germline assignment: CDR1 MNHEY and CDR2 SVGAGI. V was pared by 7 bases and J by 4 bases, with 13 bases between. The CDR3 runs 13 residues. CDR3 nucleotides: TGTGCCAGCATACGACCCTGGGGCACTGAAGCTTTCTTT. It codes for CASIRPWGTEAFF.

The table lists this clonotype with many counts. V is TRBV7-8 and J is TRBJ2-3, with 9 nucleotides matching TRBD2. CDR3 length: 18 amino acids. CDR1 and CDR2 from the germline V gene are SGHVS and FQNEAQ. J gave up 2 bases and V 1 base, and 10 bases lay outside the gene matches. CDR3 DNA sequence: TGTGCCAGCAGCTTAGTTTCTAGCGGGGCTGGAGACACAGATACGCAGTATTTT. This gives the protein CASSLVSSGAGDTDTQYF.

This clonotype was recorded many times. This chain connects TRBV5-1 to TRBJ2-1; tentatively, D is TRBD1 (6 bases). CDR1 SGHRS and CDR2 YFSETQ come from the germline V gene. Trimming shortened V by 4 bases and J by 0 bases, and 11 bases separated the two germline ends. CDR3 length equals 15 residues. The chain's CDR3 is CASSTKDSSYNEQFF. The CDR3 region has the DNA TGCGCCAGCAGCACGAAGGACAGCTCCTACAATGAGCAGTTCTTC. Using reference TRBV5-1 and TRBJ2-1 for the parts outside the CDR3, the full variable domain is KAGVTQTPRYLIKTRGQQVTLSCSPISGHRSVSWYQQTPGQGLQFLFEYFSETQRNKGNFPGRFSGRQFSNSRSEMNVSTLELGDSALYLCASSTKDSSYNEQFFGPGTRLTVL.

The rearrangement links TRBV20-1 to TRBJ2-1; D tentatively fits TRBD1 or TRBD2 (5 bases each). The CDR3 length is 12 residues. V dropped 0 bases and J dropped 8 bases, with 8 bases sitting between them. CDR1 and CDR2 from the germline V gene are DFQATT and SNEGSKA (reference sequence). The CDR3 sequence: CSAREWGHEQFF. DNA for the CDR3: TGCAGTGCTAGAGAGTGGGGACATGAGCAGTTCTTC.

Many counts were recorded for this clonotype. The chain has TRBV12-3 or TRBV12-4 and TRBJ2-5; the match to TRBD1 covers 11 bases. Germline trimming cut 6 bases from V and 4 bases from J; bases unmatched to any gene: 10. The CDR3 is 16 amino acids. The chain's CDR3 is CASSGTGGLGGETQYF. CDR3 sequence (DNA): TGTGCCAGCAGCGGGACAGGGGGGCTTGGAGGAGAGACCCAGTACTTC.